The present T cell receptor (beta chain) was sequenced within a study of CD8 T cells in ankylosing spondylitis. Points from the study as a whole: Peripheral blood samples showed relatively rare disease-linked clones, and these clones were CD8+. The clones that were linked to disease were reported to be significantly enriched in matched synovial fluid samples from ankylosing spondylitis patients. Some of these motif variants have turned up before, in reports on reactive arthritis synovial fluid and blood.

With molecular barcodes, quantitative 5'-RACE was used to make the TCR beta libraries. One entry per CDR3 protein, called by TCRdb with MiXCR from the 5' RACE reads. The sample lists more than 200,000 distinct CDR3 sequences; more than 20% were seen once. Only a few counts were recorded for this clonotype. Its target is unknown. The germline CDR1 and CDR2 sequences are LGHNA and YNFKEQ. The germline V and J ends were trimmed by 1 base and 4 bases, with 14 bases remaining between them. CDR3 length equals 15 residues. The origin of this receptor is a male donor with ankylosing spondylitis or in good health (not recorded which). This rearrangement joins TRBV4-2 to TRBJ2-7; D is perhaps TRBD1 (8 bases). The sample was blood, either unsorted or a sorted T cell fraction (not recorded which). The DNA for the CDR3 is TGTGCCAGCAGCCAAGGTGGACAGGGAGGGTACGAGCAGTACTTC. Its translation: CASSQGGQGGYEQYF.